This T cell receptor (beta chain) was sequenced during a study of T cells in Graves' hyperthyroidism and ophthalmopathy. As for this clonotype: The antigen is undetermined.

Between the trimmed V and J ends, which lost 7 bases and 1 base, there was a span of 10 bases. The CDR3 sequence is 14 residues long. Germline lookup yields CDR1 SGHTA and CDR2 FQGNSA. Stability of Graves' hyperthyroidism was defined as absent ophthalmopathy progression within 18 months. Not enrolled were patients with uncontrolled infection, other autoimmune disease, pregnancy or lactation. Isolation of PBMCs was performed on 8.5 to 10 ml fresh peripheral blood. Whole-study results and caveats: Clonotypes that were expanded in thyroid above 0.001 mostly appeared in blood too.

Template material for amplifying TCR beta CDR3 regions consisted of RNA transcripts. The TCR CDR3 first-round RT-PCR relied on the HTBI primer set. In TCRdb, the multiplex PCR reads were re-called with MiXCR into one record per CDR3 protein. The sample lists around 700,000 distinct CDR3 sequences, around 40% occurring once. The clonotype originates from a woman between 40 and 55 years old with Graves' hyperthyroidism. Sequencing used blood. The genes are TRBV7-2 and TRBJ2-2; the D gene could be TRBD1 or TRBD2 (5 bases each). CDR3 sequence reads: CASIWGRNTGELFF. DNA of the CDR3: TGTGCCAGCATTTGGGGACGGAACACCGGGGAGCTGTTTTTT.